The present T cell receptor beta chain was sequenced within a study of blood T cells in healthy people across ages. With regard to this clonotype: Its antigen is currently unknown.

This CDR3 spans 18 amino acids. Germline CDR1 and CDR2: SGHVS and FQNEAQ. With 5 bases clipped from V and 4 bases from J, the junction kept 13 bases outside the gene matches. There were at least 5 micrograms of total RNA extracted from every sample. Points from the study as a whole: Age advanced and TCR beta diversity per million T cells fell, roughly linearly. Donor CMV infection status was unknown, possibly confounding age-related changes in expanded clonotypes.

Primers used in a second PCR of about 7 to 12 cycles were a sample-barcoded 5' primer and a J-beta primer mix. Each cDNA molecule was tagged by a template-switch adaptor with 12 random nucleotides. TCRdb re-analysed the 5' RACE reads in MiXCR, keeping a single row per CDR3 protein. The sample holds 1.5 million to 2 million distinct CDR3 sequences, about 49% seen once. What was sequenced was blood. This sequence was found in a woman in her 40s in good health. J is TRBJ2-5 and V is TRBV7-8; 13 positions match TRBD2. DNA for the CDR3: TGTGCCAGCAGCCTACAGCCGGGACTAGCGGGGTCCGGAGAGACCCAGTACTTC. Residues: CASSLQPGLAGSGETQYF. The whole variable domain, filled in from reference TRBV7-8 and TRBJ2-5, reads GAGVSQSPRYKVAKRGQDVALRCDPISGHVSLFWYQQALGQGPEFLTYFQNEAQLDKSGLPSDRFFAERPEGSVSTLKIQRTQQEDSAVYLCASSLQPGLAGSGETQYFGPGTRLLVL.